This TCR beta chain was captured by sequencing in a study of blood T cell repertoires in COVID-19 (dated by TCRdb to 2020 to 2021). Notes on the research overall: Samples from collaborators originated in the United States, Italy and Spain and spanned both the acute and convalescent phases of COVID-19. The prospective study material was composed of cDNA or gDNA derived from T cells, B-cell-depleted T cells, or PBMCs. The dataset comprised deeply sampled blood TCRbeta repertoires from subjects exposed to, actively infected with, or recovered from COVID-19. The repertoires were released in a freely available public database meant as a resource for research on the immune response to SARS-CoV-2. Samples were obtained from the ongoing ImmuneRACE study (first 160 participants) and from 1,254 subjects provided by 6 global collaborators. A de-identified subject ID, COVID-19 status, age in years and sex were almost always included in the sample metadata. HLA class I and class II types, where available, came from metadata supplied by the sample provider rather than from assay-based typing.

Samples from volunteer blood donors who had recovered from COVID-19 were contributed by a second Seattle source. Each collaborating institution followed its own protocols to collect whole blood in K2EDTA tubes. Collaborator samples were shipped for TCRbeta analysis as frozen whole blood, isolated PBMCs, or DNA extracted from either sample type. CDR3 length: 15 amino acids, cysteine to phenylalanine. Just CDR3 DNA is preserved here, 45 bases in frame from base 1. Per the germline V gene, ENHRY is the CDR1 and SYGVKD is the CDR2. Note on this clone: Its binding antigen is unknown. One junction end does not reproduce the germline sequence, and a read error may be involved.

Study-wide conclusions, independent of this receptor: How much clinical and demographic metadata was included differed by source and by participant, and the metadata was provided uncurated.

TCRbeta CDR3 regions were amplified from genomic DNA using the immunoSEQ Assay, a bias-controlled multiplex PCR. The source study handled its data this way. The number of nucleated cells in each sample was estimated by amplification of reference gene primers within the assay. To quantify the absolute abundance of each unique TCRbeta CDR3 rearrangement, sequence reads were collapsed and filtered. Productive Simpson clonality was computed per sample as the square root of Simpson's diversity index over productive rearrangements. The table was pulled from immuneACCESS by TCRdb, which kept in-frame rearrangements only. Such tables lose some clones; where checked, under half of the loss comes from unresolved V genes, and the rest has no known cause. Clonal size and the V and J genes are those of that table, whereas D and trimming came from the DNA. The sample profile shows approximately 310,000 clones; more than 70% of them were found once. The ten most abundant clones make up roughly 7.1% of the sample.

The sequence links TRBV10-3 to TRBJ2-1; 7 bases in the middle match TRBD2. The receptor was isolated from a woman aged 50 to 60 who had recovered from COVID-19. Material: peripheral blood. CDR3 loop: CAIREETGGSGEQFF. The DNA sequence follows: TGTGCCATCCGTGAGGAAACGGGCGGGAGTGGAGAGCAGTTCTTC.